What follows describes a single TCR beta chain. As yet, its antigen is unknown. One entry per CDR3 protein results from TCRdb running MiXCR on the reads. The data show about 78,000 distinct CDR3 sequences, around 37% seen once. The sample comes from a study of T cell repertoires in cytomegalovirus infection. The CDR3 is 16 amino acids. In germline, CDR1 is SGHTA, CDR2 FQGNSA. Losses at the gene ends were 7 bases for V and 1 base for J; bases not matched to a gene: 10. This specimen consisted of CD8+ T cells from cultured PBMCs, obtained from culture after CMV antigen stimulation. The V call is TRBV7-2, the J call TRBJ2-5; 9 nucleotides align to TRBD2. The receptor was derived from a human donor in good health (CMV status not recorded). Some clones in this sample may be carry-over from other donors' samples. Here the CDR3 DNA reads TGTGCCAGCAAGGCCTCTAGCGGGGAATTCCAAGAGACCCAGTACTTC. This gives the protein CASKASSGEFQETQYF.